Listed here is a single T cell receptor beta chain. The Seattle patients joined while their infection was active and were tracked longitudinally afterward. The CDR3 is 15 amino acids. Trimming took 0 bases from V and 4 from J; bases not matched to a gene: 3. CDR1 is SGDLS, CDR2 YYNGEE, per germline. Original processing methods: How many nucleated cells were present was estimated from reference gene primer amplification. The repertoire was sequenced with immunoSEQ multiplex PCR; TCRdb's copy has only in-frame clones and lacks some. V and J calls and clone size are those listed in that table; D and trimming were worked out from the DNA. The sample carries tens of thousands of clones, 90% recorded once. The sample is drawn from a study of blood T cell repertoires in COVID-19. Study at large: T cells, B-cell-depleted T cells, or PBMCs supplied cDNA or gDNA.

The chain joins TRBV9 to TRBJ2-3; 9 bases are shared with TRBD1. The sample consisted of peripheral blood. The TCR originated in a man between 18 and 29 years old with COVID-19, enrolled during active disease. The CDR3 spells CASSVVGQGSDTQYF. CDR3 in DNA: TGTGCCAGCAGCGTAGTAGGACAGGGGTCAGATACGCAGTATTTT.